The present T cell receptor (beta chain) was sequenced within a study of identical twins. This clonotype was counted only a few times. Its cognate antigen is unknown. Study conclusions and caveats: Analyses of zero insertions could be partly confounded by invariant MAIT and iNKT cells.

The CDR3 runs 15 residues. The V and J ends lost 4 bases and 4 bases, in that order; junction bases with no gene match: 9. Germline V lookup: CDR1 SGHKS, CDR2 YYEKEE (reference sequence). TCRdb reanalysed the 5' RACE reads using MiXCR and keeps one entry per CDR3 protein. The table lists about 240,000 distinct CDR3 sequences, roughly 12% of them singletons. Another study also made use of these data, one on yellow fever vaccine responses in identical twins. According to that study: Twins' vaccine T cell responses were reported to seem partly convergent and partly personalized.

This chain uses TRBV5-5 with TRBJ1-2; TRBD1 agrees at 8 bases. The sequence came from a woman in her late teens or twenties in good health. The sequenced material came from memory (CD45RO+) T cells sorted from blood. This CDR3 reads CASSRDRGMGYGYTF. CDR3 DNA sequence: TGTGCCAGCAGCAGAGACAGGGGAATGGGCTATGGCTACACCTTC.